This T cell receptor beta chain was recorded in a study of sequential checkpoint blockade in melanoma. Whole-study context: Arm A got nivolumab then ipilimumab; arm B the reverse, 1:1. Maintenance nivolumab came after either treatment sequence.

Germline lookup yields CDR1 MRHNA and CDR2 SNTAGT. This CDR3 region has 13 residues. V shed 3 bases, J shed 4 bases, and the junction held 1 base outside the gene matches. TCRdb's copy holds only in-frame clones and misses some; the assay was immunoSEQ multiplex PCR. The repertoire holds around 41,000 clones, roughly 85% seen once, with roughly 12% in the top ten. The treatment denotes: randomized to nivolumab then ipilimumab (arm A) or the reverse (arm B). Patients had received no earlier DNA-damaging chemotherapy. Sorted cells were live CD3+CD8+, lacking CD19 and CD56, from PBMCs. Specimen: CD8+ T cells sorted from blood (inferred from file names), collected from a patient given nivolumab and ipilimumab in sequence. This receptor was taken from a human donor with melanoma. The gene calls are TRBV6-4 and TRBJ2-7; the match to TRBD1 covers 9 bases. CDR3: CASSDGQGYEQYF. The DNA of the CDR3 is TGTGCCAGCAGTGATGGACAGGGGTACGAGCAGTACTTC.